The text below deals with one T cell receptor (beta chain). In this sample, this clone turned up a few times. Its antigen target is currently unknown. Nothing much larger sits one base from this clone, and base qualities are not available. A single peripheral blood draw of approximately 0.11 L on average was collected from each donor into heparinised tubes. Using a panel that included CD45RO, CCR7, CD25, CD127, CD95 and CD27, naive, central memory, regulatory and stem cell-like memory CD4+ T cells were sorted on a BD FACSAria II. A purity above 98% was achieved for all sorted populations. PBMCs were isolated immediately by Lymphoprep density gradient centrifugation and stained directly without culture. To minimize batch effects, samples were stained and sorted in pairs, one healthy donor with one patient per experiment. The High Capacity cDNA Reverse Transcription Kit was used to reverse transcribe all of the isolated RNA, meaning that expressed TCRB transcripts were what got sequenced. Deep immunoSEQ sequencing was applied to naive, central memory and regulatory T cell samples, giving an average of approximately 4 million total reads per sample. Sorted cells were lysed in RLT buffer, and RNA was extracted using DNase-treated RNeasy Micro or Mini kits according to cell number. Each cell subset was processed on its own to prevent cross-contamination, while patient and healthy donor samples were processed together. The immunoSEQ multiplex PCR was used to amplify TCRB sequences from cDNA, generating 87-bp fragments that spanned the CDR3 region. Amplicons were sequenced on the Illumina HiSeq platform. From the authors' description of their analysis: Synthetic template baselines were used to correct PCR bias computationally, reads within Hamming distance 2 were collapsed together, and singletons that could not be merged were discarded. Reads were aligned against IMGT so that V, D and J genes, CDR3 length and insertions or deletions at six rearrangement sites could be assigned. Clonotype counts were normalized to sorted cell number within each subset before computing true diversity and Gini coefficients with the tcR R package. The overlap coefficient, calculated on TCRB nucleotide sequences, was used to measure repertoire sharing. Out-of-frame TCRB sequences from naive cells were analyzed to stand in for the pre-selection repertoire. Held by TCRdb, this immuneACCESS table contains in-frame sequences only and omits some clones. Under half of the omission traces to an unresolved V gene where checked; the cause of the rest is unknown. The V and J calls and clone size were taken over from that table, and D and trimming were inferred from the DNA. The sample profile shows around 150,000 clones; more than 60% of them were found once. The ten largest clonotypes hold roughly 0.092% of the sample.

The data were obtained in a study of beta chain features in type 1 diabetes listed by TCRdb under 2018. Concerning the study at large: No differences in mean age, gender distribution, total cell number or subset yield were found between patients and healthy donors. A total of around 110,000,000 sorted cells were examined across all samples, and RNA yield correlated strongly with the number of cells per subset. The study compared TCRB repertoires of sorted circulating CD4+ T cell subsets between recently diagnosed type 1 diabetes patients and matched healthy donors. Whereas all 30 or so donors provided naive and central memory subsets, regulatory and stem cell-like memory subsets were isolated from just 8 patients and roughly 8 healthy donors. Here is what the overall study found, with its caveats: At VDJ recombination sites, patients with type 1 diabetes made fewer insertions and deleted more nucleotides, a pattern implying thymic rearrangement abnormalities. Because cDNA was sequenced instead of genomic DNA, highly expressing activated cells could be over-represented, though the groups showed no difference in activation or CD3 levels. Type 1 diabetes patients showed a moderate but significant shortening of TCRB CDR3 length in all four CD4+ subsets. Naive, central memory and regulatory TCRB repertoires appeared more similar among patients than among healthy donors. Shorter templates might be favored by PCR, yet because patient and control samples were amplified and corrected together, any such skew would affect both groups equally. Because small numbers of individuals were included in the HLA sub-analyses, any influence of HLA type on TCRB rearrangement was left unresolved.

The CDR3 spans 11 residues, from the cysteine through the phenylalanine. The CDR3 DNA has 33 bases and is translated from base 1. As encoded in the germline V gene (reference sequence), CDR1 is GTSNPN while CDR2 is SVGIG. At the junction V is shortened by 2 bases and J by 9 bases, with 8 bases in between. The V and J segments used are TRBV30 and TRBJ2-1, with no confidently assigned D gene. This TCR was recovered from a man aged 25 to 40 with type 1 diabetes. Sequencing input: naive CD4+ T cells from blood. The sample's cell subset or site label is to be understood as: true naive CD4+ T cells. The CDR3 protein is CAWSRQLEQFF. The nucleotides read TGTGCCTGGAGTAGGCAGCTTGAGCAGTTCTTC.